These T cell receptor beta chains were read from a single sample in a study of OX40 agonist ivuxolimab in advanced cancers. Sequencing used immunoSEQ multiplex PCR; TCRdb keeps in-frame clones, though not all of them. Of 65,000 to 85,000 clones listed, approximately 89% are singletons. The material sequenced was CD4+ or CD8+ T cells sorted from blood, taken in a trial of the OX40 agonist ivuxolimab. Source of these receptors: an adult with an advanced solid tumor such as melanoma, head and neck, liver or kidney cancer. CDR3s leave out the opening cysteine and the closing phenylalanine or tryptophan. Fields, in order: V gene, J gene, clone size, CDR3 protein. Rows give clone size only sometimes, using once, few, many, or a class for an expanded clone.

TRBV5-1	TRBJ2-7	once	ASSSSGTGYEQY
TRBV6-5	TRBJ2-3	-	ASSYWGTSTDTQY
TRBV18	TRBJ1-2	-	ASTNTQQGRGYT
TRBV5-4	TRBJ1-1	-	ASSEIQGKKAF
TRBV6-1	TRBJ1-1	-	ASSERWTGPGEAF
TRBV28	TRBJ2-3	-	ASRSPGFTDTQY
TRBV25-1	TRBJ2-3	-	ASSESGLSTDTQY
TRBV30	TRBJ2-5	-	AWKRRGLQETQY
TRBV5-1	TRBJ2-5	-	ASTSGGAGETQY
TRBV27	TRBJ2-2	-	ASRSQAITTGELF
TRBV10-3	TRBJ1-2	few	AISTDREGGYT
TRBV5-6	TRBJ1-1	-	ASSPGAQDEAF
TRBV5-1	TRBJ1-4	-	ASSSRQGPIRGLF
TRBV5-1	TRBJ2-5	-	ASSPGAQETQY
TRBV5-6	TRBJ2-7	-	ASSFSSDPYEQY
TRBV5-1	TRBJ1-1	-	ASSSKQGLNTEAF
TRBV19	TRBJ1-1	-	ASTQSGSIRTGEAF
TRBV6-4	TRBJ2-7	-	ASSTGGQGKQY
TRBV6-5	TRBJ2-5	-	ASSQAGAGFQEQY
TRBV5-4	TRBJ1-2	once	ASSFWGDGYT
TRBV27	TRBJ1-1	-	ASRRGETEAF
TRBV2	TRBJ1-1	once	ASTENPRGVGGTEAF
TRBV30	TRBJ1-1	few	AWKGPAEAF
TRBV7-2	TRBJ2-7	-	ASSYTSGIYEQY
TRBV30	TRBJ1-1	-	AWSPLQMNTEAF
TRBV28	TRBJ1-1	-	ASSLPGEAF
TRBV19	TRBJ2-7	-	ASLSGTYEQY
TRBV7-6	TRBJ2-5	-	ASSPGPIQETQY
TRBV11-2	TRBJ1-1	-	ASSPDGMNTEAF
TRBV27	TRBJ2-7	-	ASSFQLGLTYEQY
TRBV28	TRBJ2-5	once	ASSFLGFQETQY
TRBV10-1	TRBJ2-1	-	ASSGGLAGARNEQF
TRBV29-1	TRBJ2-7	-	SAAQGISYEQY
TRBV6-1	TRBJ2-5	-	ASSAGLAGARQETQY
TRBV19	TRBJ2-1	-	ASSIGLVAGGVEQF
TRBV29-1	TRBJ2-3	-	SVSSGSSDTQY
TRBV5-4	TRBJ2-5	-	ASSLLRTRDLQETQY
TRBV6-7	TRBJ2-7	-	ASSYQGQEYEQY
TRBV11-2	TRBJ2-3	-	ASSLESRSGGIHTQY
TRBV14	TRBJ1-6	-	ASSQIGQTNSPLH
TRBV6-6	TRBJ1-4	once	ASTPGALGEKLF
TRBV19	TRBJ1-5	-	ASRPVGSTPTRGNQPQH
TRBV30	TRBJ2-5	few	AWSVLAGETQY
TRBV5-1	TRBJ1-4	-	ASSPTGATNEKLF
TRBV4-1	TRBJ2-3	-	ASSQNGGAPDTQY
TRBV6-6	TRBJ2-5	-	ASRGPAGGRETQY
TRBV2	TRBJ1-5	-	ASSEPGRNNQPQH
TRBV30	TRBJ2-5	-	AWSGGFSQETQY
TRBV7-2	TRBJ2-3	-	ASSPWGGVADTQY
TRBV5-1	TRBJ2-2	-	ASRPGGPGELF
TRBV28	TRBJ2-1	-	ASSLSYSGGAGYNEQF
TRBV6-1	TRBJ2-1	once	ASSADGNSYNEQF
TRBV6-6	TRBJ1-3	-	ASSPSGNTIY
TRBV28	TRBJ2-7	once	ASSRTDLMVYEQY
TRBV28	TRBJ2-7	-	ASSGLAGGFRSYEQY
TRBV20-1	TRBJ2-5	-	SLLRQETQY